These 2 T cell receptor beta chains came from one sample sequenced in a study of blood T cell repertoires in COVID-19. Assay used: immunoSEQ multiplex PCR; TCRdb lists only in-frame clones, some missing. The sample contains 200,000 to 300,000 clones, about nine tenths of which appear only once. Sequences were obtained from peripheral blood. The receptors derive from a person aged 18-35 years with COVID-19, enrolled during active disease.

This clone came up a few times. The chain is built from TRBV27 and TRBJ1-2, with D hard to call. This CDR3 region has 13 residues. The germline V gene has CDR1 MNHEY and CDR2 SMNVEV (reference sequence). V lost 0 bases and J lost 5, with 7 bases in between. CDR3 DNA sequence: TGTGCCAGCAGTTTATCCGAGGGTTATGGCTACACCTTC. Its translation: CASSLSEGYGYTF.

The sample holds one count of this clone. This chain uses TRBV11-2 with TRBJ1-1, with 7 bases that match TRBD1. CDR1 and CDR2 (germline): SGHAT, FQNNGV. This CDR3 has 12 amino acids. V was clipped by 6 bases and J by 6 bases; unmatched bases: 4. As DNA, the CDR3 is TGTGCCAGCAGTCGACAGGGCCCTGAAGCTTTCTTT. This translates into CASSRQGPEAFF.